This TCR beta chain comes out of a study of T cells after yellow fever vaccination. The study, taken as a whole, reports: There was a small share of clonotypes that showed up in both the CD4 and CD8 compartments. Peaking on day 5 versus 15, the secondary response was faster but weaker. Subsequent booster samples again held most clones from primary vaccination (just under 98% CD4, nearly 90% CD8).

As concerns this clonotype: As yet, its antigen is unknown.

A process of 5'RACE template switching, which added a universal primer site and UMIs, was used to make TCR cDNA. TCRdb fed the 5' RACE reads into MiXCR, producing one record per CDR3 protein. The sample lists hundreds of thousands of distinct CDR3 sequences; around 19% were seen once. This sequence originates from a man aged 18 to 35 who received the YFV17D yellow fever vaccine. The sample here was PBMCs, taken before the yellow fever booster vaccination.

In nucleotides, the CDR3 is TGTGCCAGCAGTGGACCCAAACGGGGACTAGCCAAAAACATTCAGTACTTC. Its protein is CASSGPKRGLAKNIQYF. This chain links TRBV6-6 with TRBJ2-4; D is possibly TRBD2 (6 bases). V lost 5 bases and J lost 0, with 17 bases in between. CDR1 and CDR2 from the germline V gene are MNHNY and SVGAGI (reference sequence). This CDR3 is 17 amino acids long.